This T cell receptor beta chain was profiled in a study of T cells in Graves' hyperthyroidism and ophthalmopathy. Trimming shortened V by 6 bases and J by 3 bases, and 6 bases separated the two germline ends. The CDR3 loop spans 13 amino acids. Looked up from germline, CDR1 is KGHSH and CDR2 is LQKENI. RNA transcripts were the template for amplifying TCR beta CDR3 regions. A first-round RT-PCR of the TCR CDR3 used the HTBI primer set. From the multiplex PCR reads, TCRdb called clonotypes with MiXCR, one entry per CDR3 protein. Of about 360,000 distinct CDR3 sequences listed, around 14% were seen once; the top ten hold less than 10%. This clonotype turned up a few times.

The sequencing input was blood. This receptor was obtained from a woman in her late teens or twenties with Graves' hyperthyroidism. The V and J genes are TRBV18 and TRBJ2-6; D ambiguous. The CDR3 nucleotides read TGTGCCAGCTCTACCAGTGGGGCCAACGTCCTGACTTTC. It specifies CASSTSGANVLTF.